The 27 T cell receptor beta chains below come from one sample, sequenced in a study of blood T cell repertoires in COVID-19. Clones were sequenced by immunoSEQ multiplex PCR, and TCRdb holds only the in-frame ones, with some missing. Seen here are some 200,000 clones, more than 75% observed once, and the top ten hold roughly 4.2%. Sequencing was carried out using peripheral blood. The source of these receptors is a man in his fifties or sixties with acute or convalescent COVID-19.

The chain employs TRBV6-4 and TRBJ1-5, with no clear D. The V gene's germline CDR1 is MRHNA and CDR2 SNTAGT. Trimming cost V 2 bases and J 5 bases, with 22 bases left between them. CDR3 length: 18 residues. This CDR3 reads CASSDLRGLGPGDQPQHF. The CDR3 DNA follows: TGTGCCAGCAGTGACCTTCGCGGGTTAGGACCCGGGGATCAGCCCCAGCATTTT.

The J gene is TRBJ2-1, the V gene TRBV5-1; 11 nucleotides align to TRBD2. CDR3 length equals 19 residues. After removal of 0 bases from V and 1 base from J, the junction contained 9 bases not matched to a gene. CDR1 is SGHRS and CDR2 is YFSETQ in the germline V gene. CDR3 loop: CASSLAGASGGISYNEQFF. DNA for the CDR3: TGCGCCAGCAGCTTGGCTGGGGCTAGCGGGGGGATATCCTACAATGAGCAGTTCTTC.

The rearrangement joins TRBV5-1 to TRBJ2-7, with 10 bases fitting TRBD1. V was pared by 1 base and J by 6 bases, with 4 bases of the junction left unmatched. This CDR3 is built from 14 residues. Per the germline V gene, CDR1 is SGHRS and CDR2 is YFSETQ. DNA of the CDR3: TGCGCCAGCAGCTTGCCGGGACAGGGGAGCGAGCAGTACTTC. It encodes CASSLPGQGSEQYF.

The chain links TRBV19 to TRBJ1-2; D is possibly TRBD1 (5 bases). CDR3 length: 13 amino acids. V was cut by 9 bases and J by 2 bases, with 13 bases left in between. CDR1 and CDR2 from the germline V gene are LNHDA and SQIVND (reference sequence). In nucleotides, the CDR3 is TGTGCCAGCTCATATGACAGAAACTATGGCTACACCTTC. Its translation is CASSYDRNYGYTF.

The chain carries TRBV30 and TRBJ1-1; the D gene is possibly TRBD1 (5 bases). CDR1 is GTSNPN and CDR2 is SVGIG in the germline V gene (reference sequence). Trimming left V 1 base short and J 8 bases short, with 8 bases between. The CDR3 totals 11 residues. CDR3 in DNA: TGTGCCTGGAGTGGGGAGGGGGAAGCTTTCTTT. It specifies CAWSGEGEAFF.

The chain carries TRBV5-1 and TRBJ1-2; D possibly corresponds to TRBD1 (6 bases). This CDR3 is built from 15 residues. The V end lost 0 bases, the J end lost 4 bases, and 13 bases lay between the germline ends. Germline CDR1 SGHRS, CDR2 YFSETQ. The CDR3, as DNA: TGCGCCAGCAGCTTGGGGGACACATCTACCTATGGCTACACCTTC. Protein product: CASSLGDTSTYGYTF.

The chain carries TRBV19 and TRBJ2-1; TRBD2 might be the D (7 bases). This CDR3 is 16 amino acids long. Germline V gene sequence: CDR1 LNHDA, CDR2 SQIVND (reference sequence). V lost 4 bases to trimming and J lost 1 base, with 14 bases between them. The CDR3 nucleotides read TGTGCCAGTAGTACGGGGGGCAGGGCTTCCTACAATGAGCAGTTCTTC. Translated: CASSTGGRASYNEQFF.

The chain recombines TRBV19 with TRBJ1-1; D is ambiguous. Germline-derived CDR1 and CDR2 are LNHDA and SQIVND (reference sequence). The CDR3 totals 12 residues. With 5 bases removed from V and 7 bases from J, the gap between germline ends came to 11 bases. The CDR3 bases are TGTGCCAGTAGTGGCCTCTTCCATGAAGCTTTCTTT. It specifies CASSGLFHEAFF.

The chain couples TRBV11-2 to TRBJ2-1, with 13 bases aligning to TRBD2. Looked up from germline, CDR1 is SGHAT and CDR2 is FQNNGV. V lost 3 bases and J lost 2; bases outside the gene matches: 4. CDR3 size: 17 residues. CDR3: CASSFRLAGGAYNEQFF. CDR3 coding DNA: TGTGCCAGCAGCTTTAGACTAGCGGGGGGCGCCTACAATGAGCAGTTCTTC.

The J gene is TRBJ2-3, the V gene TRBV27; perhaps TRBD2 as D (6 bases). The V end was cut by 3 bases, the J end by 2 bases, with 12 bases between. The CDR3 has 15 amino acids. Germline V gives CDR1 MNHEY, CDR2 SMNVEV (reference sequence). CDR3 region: CASSLRGGLTDTQYF. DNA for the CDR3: TGTGCCAGCAGTTTGCGGGGAGGCCTCACAGATACGCAGTATTTT.

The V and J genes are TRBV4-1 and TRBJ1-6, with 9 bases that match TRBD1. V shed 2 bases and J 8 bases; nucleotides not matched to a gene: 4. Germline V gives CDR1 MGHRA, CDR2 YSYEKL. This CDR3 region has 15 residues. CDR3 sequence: CASSQMDRGDSPLHF. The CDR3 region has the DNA TGCGCCAGCAGCCAAATGGACAGGGGAGATTCACCCCTCCACTTT.

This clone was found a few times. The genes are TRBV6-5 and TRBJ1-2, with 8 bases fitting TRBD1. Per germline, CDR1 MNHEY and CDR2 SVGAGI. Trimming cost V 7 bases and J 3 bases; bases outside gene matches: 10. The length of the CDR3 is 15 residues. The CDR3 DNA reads TGTGCCAGCACCCCAGGAGCGGGACAGGACTATGGCTACACCTTC. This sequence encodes CASTPGAGQDYGYTF.

CDR3 sequence reads: CASSRSRQNTEAFF. In DNA form, the CDR3 reads TGTGCCAGCTCACGGAGTCGGCAGAACACTGAAGCTTTCTTT. V usage is TRBV18 and J usage is TRBJ1-1; D is unclear. Germline CDR1 KGHSH, CDR2 LQKENI. V gave up 4 bases and J gave up 1 base, with 10 bases separating them. The CDR3 is 14 amino acids.

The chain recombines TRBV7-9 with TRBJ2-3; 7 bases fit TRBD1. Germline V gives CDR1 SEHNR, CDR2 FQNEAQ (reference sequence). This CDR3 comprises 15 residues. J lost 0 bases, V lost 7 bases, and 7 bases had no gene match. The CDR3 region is CASTLTGTSTDTQYF. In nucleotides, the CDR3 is TGTGCCAGCACCCTGACAGGGACCAGCACAGATACGCAGTATTTT.

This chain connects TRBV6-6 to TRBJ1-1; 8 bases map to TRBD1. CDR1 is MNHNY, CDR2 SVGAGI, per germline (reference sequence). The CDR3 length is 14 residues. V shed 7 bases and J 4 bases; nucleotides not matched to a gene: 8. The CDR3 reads CASTRSQGGTEAFF. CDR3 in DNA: TGTGCCAGCACCCGATCACAGGGGGGCACTGAAGCTTTCTTT.

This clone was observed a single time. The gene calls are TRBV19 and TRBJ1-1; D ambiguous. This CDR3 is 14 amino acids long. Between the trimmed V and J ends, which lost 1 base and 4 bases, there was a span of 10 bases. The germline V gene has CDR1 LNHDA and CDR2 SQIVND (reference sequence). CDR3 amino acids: CASSIGLAGTEAFF. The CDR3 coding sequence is TGTGCCAGTAGTATAGGGTTGGCGGGCACTGAAGCTTTCTTT.

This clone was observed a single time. CDR3 coding DNA: TGTGCCAGCAGAGACACAGGGGGGACTGAAGCTTTCTTT. Translated: CASRDTGGTEAFF. The chain has TRBV12-3 or TRBV12-4 and TRBJ1-1; TRBD1 aligns across 8 bases. The length of the CDR3 is 13 residues. V gave up 6 bases and J gave up 5 bases; unmatched junction bases: 5.

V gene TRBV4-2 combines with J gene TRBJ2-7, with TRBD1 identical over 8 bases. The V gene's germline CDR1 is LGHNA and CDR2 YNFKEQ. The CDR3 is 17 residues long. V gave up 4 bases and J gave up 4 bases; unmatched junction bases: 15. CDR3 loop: CASSPTLTQGAGYEQYF. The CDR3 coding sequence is TGTGCCAGCAGCCCTACCCTTACTCAGGGGGCTGGGTACGAGCAGTACTTC.

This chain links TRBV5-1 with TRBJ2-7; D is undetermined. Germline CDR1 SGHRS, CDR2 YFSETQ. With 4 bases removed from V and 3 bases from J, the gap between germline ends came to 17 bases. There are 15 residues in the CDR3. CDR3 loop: CASSPKREVFYEQYF. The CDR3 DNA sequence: TGCGCCAGCAGCCCCAAGAGAGAGGTTTTCTACGAGCAGTACTTC. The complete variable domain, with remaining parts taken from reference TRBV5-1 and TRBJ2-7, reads KAGVTQTPRYLIKTRGQQVTLSCSPISGHRSVSWYQQTPGQGLQFLFEYFSETQRNKGNFPGRFSGRQFSNSRSEMNVSTLELGDSALYLCASSPKREVFYEQYFGPGTRLTVT.

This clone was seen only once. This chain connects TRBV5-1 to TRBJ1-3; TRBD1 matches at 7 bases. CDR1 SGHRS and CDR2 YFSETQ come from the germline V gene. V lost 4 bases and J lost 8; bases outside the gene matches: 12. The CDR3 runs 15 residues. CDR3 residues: CASSQDRVAQDTIYF. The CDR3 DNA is TGCGCCAGCAGCCAAGACAGGGTGGCACAAGACACCATATATTTT.

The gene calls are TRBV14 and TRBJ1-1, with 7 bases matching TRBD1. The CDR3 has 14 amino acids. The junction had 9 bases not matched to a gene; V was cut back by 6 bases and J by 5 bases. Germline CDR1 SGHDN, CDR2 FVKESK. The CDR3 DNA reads TGTGCCAGCAGGGCTACAGGGGCGCTTACTGAAGCTTTCTTT. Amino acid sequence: CASRATGALTEAFF. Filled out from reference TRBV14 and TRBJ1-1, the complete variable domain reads EAGVTQFPSHSVIEKGQTVTLRCDPISGHDNLYWYRRVMGKEIKFLLHFVKESKQDESGMPNNRFLAERTGGTYSTLKVQPAELEDSGVYFCASRATGALTEAFFGQGTRLTVV.

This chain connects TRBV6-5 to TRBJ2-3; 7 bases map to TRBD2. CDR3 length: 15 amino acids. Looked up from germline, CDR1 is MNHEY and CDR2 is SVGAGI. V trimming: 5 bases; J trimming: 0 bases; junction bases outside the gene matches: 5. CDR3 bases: TGTGCCAGCAGTCCACTAGCGTATAGCACAGATACGCAGTATTTT. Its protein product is CASSPLAYSTDTQYF.

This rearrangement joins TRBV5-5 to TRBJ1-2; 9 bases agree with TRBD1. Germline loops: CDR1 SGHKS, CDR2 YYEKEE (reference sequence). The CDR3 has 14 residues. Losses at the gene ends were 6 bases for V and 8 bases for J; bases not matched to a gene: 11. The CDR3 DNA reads TGTGCCAGCACCCTAACAGGGGGCGCGGGGGGCTACACCTTC. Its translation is CASTLTGGAGGYTF.

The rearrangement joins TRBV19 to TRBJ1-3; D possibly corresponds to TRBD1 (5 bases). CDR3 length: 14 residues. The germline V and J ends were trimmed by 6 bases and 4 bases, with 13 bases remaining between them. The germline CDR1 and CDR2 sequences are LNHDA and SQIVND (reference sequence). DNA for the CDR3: TGTGCCAGTAGATACCAGGGATCCGGAAACACCATATATTTT. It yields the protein CASRYQGSGNTIYF.

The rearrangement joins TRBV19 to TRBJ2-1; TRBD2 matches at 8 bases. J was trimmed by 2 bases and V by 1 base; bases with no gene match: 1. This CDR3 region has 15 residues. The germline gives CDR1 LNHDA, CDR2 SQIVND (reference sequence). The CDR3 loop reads CASSIAAGAYNEQFF. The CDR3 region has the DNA TGTGCCAGTAGTATAGCAGCGGGGGCCTACAATGAGCAGTTCTTC.

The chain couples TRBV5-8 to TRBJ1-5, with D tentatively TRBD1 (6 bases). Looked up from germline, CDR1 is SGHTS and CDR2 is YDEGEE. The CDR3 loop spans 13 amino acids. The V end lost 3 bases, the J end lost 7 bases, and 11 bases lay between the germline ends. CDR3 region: CASSSQGWQPQHF. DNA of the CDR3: TGTGCCAGCAGCTCGCAGGGGTGGCAGCCCCAGCATTTT.

CDR3 in DNA: TGTGCCTGGAGCCGAGGGGGGGGTGACGAGCAGTACTTC. It specifies CAWSRGGGDEQYF. This chain connects TRBV30 to TRBJ2-7, with a tentative D call TRBD2 (7 bases). Germline V gene sequence: CDR1 GTSNPN, CDR2 SVGIG (reference sequence). The CDR3 totals 13 residues. Trimming left V 3 bases short and J 5 bases short, with 14 bases between.